This TCR beta chain derives from a study of OX40 agonist ivuxolimab in advanced cancers. About the study: The dose-escalation cohort had hepatocellular carcinoma, melanoma, renal cell or head and neck cancer.

V was pared by 0 bases and J by 6 bases, with 5 bases of the junction left unmatched. This CDR3 has 15 residues. Germline V gene sequence: CDR1 SGHRS, CDR2 YFSETQ. The repertoire was sequenced with immunoSEQ multiplex PCR; TCRdb's copy has only in-frame clones and lacks some. Of about 76,000 clones listed, roughly 80% are singletons. This chain links TRBV5-1 with TRBJ2-1, with 8 bases fitting TRBD1. This receptor was obtained from an adult with an advanced solid tumor such as melanoma, head and neck, liver or kidney cancer. This specimen was CD4+ or CD8+ T cells sorted from blood, taken in a trial of the OX40 agonist ivuxolimab. CDR3 coding DNA: TGCGCCAGCAGCTTGGGACAGGGGCCCCTCAATGAGCAGTTCTTC. Translated: CASSLGQGPLNEQFF.